A selection of T cell receptor beta chains follows, all from one sample in a study of blood T cell repertoires in COVID-19. The protocol was immunoSEQ multiplex PCR, while the TCRdb copy is restricted to in-frame clones and leaves out a portion. The sample holds about 240,000 clones, around four fifths seen once. The sequencing sample was made of peripheral blood. These TCRs come from a woman aged 70 to 79 with acute or convalescent COVID-19. The CDR3 runs from the conserved cysteine through the conserved F or W. A D gene is named only where the DNA matches it firmly. Clone size is shown for a subset of rows, as once, few, many or a class of expanded clone.

clone size	V gene	J gene	CDR3 length	D gene	CDR3 DNA	CDR3 protein
NA	TRBV6-5	TRBJ1-5	14	TRBD1	TGTGCCAGCAGTTATGGGACAGGCAATCAGCCCCAGCATTTT	CASSYGTGNQPQHF
NA	TRBV30	TRBJ2-4	17	NA	TGTGCCTGGAGTGTAGGCCTCCCGGAGGGGACCAAAAACATTCAGTACTTC	CAWSVGLPEGTKNIQYF
NA	TRBV30	TRBJ1-6	13	NA	TGTGCCTGGGGGGTGGGGGCCTCCTCACCCCTCCACTTT	CAWGVGASSPLHF
few	TRBV9	TRBJ1-6	15	NA	TGTGCCAGCAGCGAACAGGGTTACTATAATTCACCCCTCCACTTT	CASSEQGYYNSPLHF
NA	TRBV4-1	TRBJ1-1	14	NA	TGCGCCAGCAGCCAAAGCAGCAGGTCCACTGAAGCTTTCTTT	CASSQSSRSTEAFF
NA	TRBV7-9	TRBJ1-6	14	NA	TGTGCCAGCAGCTGGCAGGGGTCCAATTCACCCCTCCACTTT	CASSWQGSNSPLHF
NA	TRBV6-1	TRBJ1-1	20	TRBD1	TGTGCCAGCAGTGAAGGAACGGGACAGGGGATCCGGTCTTGGGACACTGAAGCTTTCTTT	CASSEGTGQGIRSWDTEAFF
NA	TRBV7-8	TRBJ2-1	12	NA	TGTGCCAGCAGCCCGCCTGGGAGGAGTCAGTTCTTC	CASSPPGRSQFF
NA	TRBV7-2	TRBJ1-6	14	NA	TGTGCCAGCAGCCGGGGCTCCTATAATTCACCCCTCCACTTT	CASSRGSYNSPLHF
NA	TRBV4-2	TRBJ1-4	14	NA	TGTGCCAGCAGCCTGGAGGACCCGAATGAAAAACTGTTTTTT	CASSLEDPNEKLFF
NA	TRBV6-5	TRBJ2-7	14	TRBD2	TGTGCCAGCAGGACCGGGACTAGCGGCTACGAGCAGTACTTC	CASRTGTSGYEQYF
once	TRBV5-1	TRBJ1-6	15	TRBD1	TGCGCCAGCAGCTTGGGACAGGGGACTGAATCACCCCTCCACTTT	CASSLGQGTESPLHF
NA	TRBV4-2	TRBJ1-2	16	TRBD1	TGTGCCAGCAGCCCCCGGGACAGCGTCCCGACGGGGGGCTACACCTTC	CASSPRDSVPTGGYTF
once	TRBV7-2	TRBJ2-7	14	TRBD2	TGTGCCAGCAGCTTATGGCGGAGCGGGGTTGAGCAGTACTTC	CASSLWRSGVEQYF
once	TRBV18	TRBJ1-5	15	TRBD1	TGTGCCAGCTCCCCTACAGGGGGTCGGCGGCAGCCCCAGCATTTT	CASSPTGGRRQPQHF
NA	TRBV7-2	TRBJ1-5	14	NA	TGTGCCAGCAGCTACCCGGGATACAATCAGCCCCAGCATTTT	CASSYPGYNQPQHF